The 10 T cell receptor beta chains presented below share a single source sample, sequenced in a study of CD8 T cells in Susac syndrome. The RNA, roughly 0.45 to 1 ug, was put through reverse transcription using random hexamers. TCRdb passed the immunoSEQ multiplex PCR reads through MiXCR, listing each CDR3 protein once. Of 200,000 to 300,000 distinct CDR3 sequences in the sample, 95% to 97% were seen once. Sequenced input: CD4+ T cells from PBMCs. These receptors were taken from a human donor with Susac syndrome.

The rearrangement joins TRBV11-2 to TRBJ2-4; TRBD2 agrees at 10 bases. V was clipped by 0 bases and J by 6 bases; unmatched bases: 5. The germline CDR1 and CDR2 sequences are SGHAT and FQNNGV. The CDR3 has 16 residues. The DNA of the CDR3 is TGTGCCAGCAGCTTAGAGGTAGCGGGAGGTTTAAACATTCAGTACTTC. Encoded protein: CASSLEVAGGLNIQYF.

This chain links TRBV6-5 with TRBJ1-2; D perhaps matches TRBD1 (5 bases). The CDR3 extends over 14 amino acids. Deletions cut 7 bases from V and 4 bases from J, with 16 bases between. CDR1 is MNHEY and CDR2 is SVGAGI in the germline V gene. The CDR3 loop reads CASKSDRGIYGYTF. CDR3 coding DNA: TGTGCCAGCAAGAGCGACCGGGGCATCTATGGCTACACCTTC.

This chain uses TRBV20-1 with TRBJ2-5, with 9 bases matching TRBD2. The germline V gene has CDR1 DFQATT and CDR2 SNEGSKA (reference sequence). The CDR3 runs 14 residues. V was pared by 3 bases and J by 6 bases, with 8 bases of the junction left unmatched. The CDR3 reads CSASGSGRGKTQYF. CDR3 nucleotides: TGCAGTGCTAGCGGTAGCGGGAGAGGAAAGACCCAGTACTTC.

This rearrangement joins TRBV2 to TRBJ1-1; D remains unclear. The CDR3 runs 15 residues. CDR1 and CDR2 from the germline V gene are SNHLY and FYNNEI. The V gene lost 6 bases and the J gene lost 1 base, with 15 bases spanning the gap. The CDR3 nucleotides read TGTGCCAGCAGCCCCCTTTGGGGTCGGAACACTGAAGCTTTCTTT. Translation gives CASSPLWGRNTEAFF.

V gene TRBV6-2 or TRBV6-3 combines with J gene TRBJ1-5; no definite D call. Per germline, CDR1 MNHEY and CDR2 SVGEGT. The germline V and J ends were trimmed by 7 bases and 5 bases, with 9 bases remaining between them. The CDR3 has 12 residues. The DNA for the CDR3 is TGTGCCAGCAAGGATCAACATCAGCCCCAGCATTTT. This encodes CASKDQHQPQHF.

The chain uses TRBV12-3 or TRBV12-4 and TRBJ2-3; 7 bases are shared with TRBD2. CDR3 length: 14 amino acids. J was trimmed by 4 bases and V by 4 bases; bases with no gene match: 5. The CDR3 DNA is TGTGCCAGCAGTTGGGGCGGGAGTTCAGATACGCAGTATTTT. It encodes CASSWGGSSDTQYF.

CDR3 bases: TGTGCCAGCAGTTACTCTGAGGGAAGAGGTTACTTC. Translation gives CASSYSEGRGYF. The chain combines TRBV6-2 or TRBV6-3 with TRBJ2-7, with D maybe TRBD2 (5 bases). Germline V gene data show CDR1 as MNHEY and CDR2 as SVGEGT. The germline V and J ends were trimmed by 0 bases and 13 bases, with 13 bases remaining between them. The CDR3 is made up of 12 amino acids.

The rearrangement joins TRBV18 to TRBJ1-2, with D tentatively TRBD1 (6 bases). The V and J ends lost 2 bases and 2 bases respectively, with 12 bases between them. Per the germline V gene, CDR1 is KGHSH and CDR2 is LQKENI. The CDR3 length is 15 residues. DNA for the CDR3: TGTGCCAGCTCACCAATGGAAACAGGGAACTATGGCTACACCTTC. It translates to CASSPMETGNYGYTF. Together with reference TRBV18 and TRBJ1-2, the CDR3 gives the full variable domain: NAGVMQNPRHLVRRRGQEARLRCSPMKGHSHVYWYRQLPEEGLKFMVYLQKENIIDESGMPKERFSAEFPKEGPSILRIQQVVRGDSAAYFCASSPMETGNYGYTFGSGTRLTVV.

The CDR3 DNA reads TGCAGTGCTAGAGATAGGATCGGGCAGAAACCCTACGAGCAGTACTTC. Translating gives CSARDRIGQKPYEQYF. The V call is TRBV20-1, the J call TRBJ2-7; D gene unclear. The CDR3 totals 16 residues. V was shortened by 0 bases and J by 2 bases, with 17 bases between the two germline ends. Germline V gives CDR1 DFQATT, CDR2 SNEGSKA (reference sequence).

This chain connects TRBV9 to TRBJ2-2; 7 bases match TRBD1. The CDR3 runs 14 residues. J gave up 0 bases and V 6 bases, and 2 bases lay outside the gene matches. Germline V lookup: CDR1 SGDLS, CDR2 YYNGEE. CDR3 bases: TGTGCCAGCAAGACAGGGACGAACACCGGGGAGCTGTTTTTT. It codes for CASKTGTNTGELFF.